This is a list of T cell receptor beta chains from one sample in a study of shared clonotypes between healthy human individuals. The protocol was immunoSEQ multiplex PCR, while the TCRdb copy is restricted to in-frame clones and leaves out a portion. The table lists approximately 590,000 clones, around 95% of them singletons. The sequenced sample was naive CD8+ T cells sorted from blood. The origin of the receptors is a woman aged 25 to 39 in good health. Both conserved end residues are part of each CDR3. The D gene is left open where the match is weak. Not every row has a clone size; where given, it reads once, few, many or a size class.

V gene	J gene	clone size	D gene	CDR3 length	CDR3 protein	CDR3 DNA
TRBV6-5	TRBJ2-2	NA	NA	15	CASRPMAQGFGELFF	TGTGCCAGCAGACCGATGGCACAGGGTTTCGGGGAGCTGTTTTTT
TRBV7-9	TRBJ1-4	NA	TRBD1	19	CASRPRTGTDQEDNEKLFF	TGTGCCAGCAGGCCACGGACCGGGACAGACCAAGAAGACAATGAAAAACTGTTTTTT
TRBV28	TRBJ1-2	once	TRBD1	13	CASSPTGYYGYTF	TGTGCCAGCAGTCCGACAGGGTATTATGGCTACACCTTC
TRBV29-1	TRBJ1-2	NA	NA	11	CSAEGNYGYTF	TGCAGCGCCGAGGGCAACTATGGCTACACCTTC
TRBV28	TRBJ2-2	NA	NA	12	CASRTRTGELFF	TGTGCCAGCAGAACCCGCACCGGGGAGCTGTTTTTT
TRBV7-9	TRBJ2-7	NA	NA	16	CASSLGTASRFHEQYF	TGTGCCAGCAGCTTAGGTACCGCGAGTAGGTTCCACGAGCAGTACTTC
TRBV28	TRBJ2-7	NA	TRBD1	14	CASSLRDRPYEQYF	TGTGCCAGCAGTTTAAGGGACAGGCCATACGAGCAGTACTTC
TRBV28	TRBJ2-3	NA	NA	12	CASIRTGDTQYF	TGTGCCAGCATTAGAACGGGAGATACGCAGTATTTT
TRBV27	TRBJ2-7	NA	NA	14	CASSLSAGSYEQYF	TGTGCCAGCAGTTTATCGGCGGGATCCTACGAGCAGTACTTC
TRBV29-1	TRBJ1-4	NA	NA	14	CSVVGVSTNEKLFF	TGCAGCGTTGTGGGGGTATCAACTAATGAAAAACTGTTTTTT
TRBV5-8	TRBJ2-7	NA	TRBD2	15	CASSLGPAGEREQYF	TGTGCCAGCAGCTTGGGGCCAGCGGGAGAGCGGGAGCAGTACTTC
TRBV4-2	TRBJ2-5	NA	NA	17	CASSQDLSGAPLETQYF	TGTGCCAGCAGCCAAGATCTTTCTGGGGCGCCTTTAGAGACCCAGTACTTC
TRBV15	TRBJ1-3	NA	TRBD1	14	CATADRGEGNTIYF	TGTGCCACCGCCGACAGGGGAGAGGGAAACACCATATATTTT
TRBV15	TRBJ2-5	NA	NA	13	CATSRQYQETQYF	TGTGCCACCAGCAGGCAGTACCAAGAGACCCAGTACTTC
TRBV14	TRBJ2-7	NA	NA	14	CASSPGVRAYEQYF	TGTGCCAGCAGCCCCGGAGTCAGGGCCTACGAGCAGTACTTC